This T cell receptor (beta chain) stems from a study of blood T cells in healthy people across ages. Through a sample-barcoded 5' primer and a J-beta primer mix, a second PCR was run for roughly 6 to 11 cycles. From the 5' RACE reads, TCRdb called clonotypes with MiXCR, one entry per CDR3 protein. The table records about 1 million distinct CDR3 sequences, 40% to 45% of them present only once. This clonotype turned up a few times. Germline CDR1 is DFQATT and CDR2 is SNEGSKA (reference sequence). This CDR3 has 15 residues. A minimum of 6 micrograms of total RNA was extracted per sample. This chain joins TRBV20-1 and TRBJ2-7; 7 nucleotides align to TRBD1. TRBJ2-5 explains the end of the DNA better; the J call may be wrong. The sequenced sample was blood. The receptor was derived from a woman aged 60-70 years in good health. DNA of the CDR3: TGCAGTGCTAGAGTCTCTACGGACAGGAAGACGACCCAGTACTTC. This translates into CSARVSTDRKTTQYF.